The clone carrying this T cell receptor beta chain was counted a few times. Amplification used 60 Vbeta primers and 13 Jbeta primers. Data came from immunoSEQ multiplex PCR; TCRdb stores just in-frame clones and leaves some out. The sample lists under 150,000 clones, around 78% seen once, with roughly 6.2% in the top ten. This record comes from a study of cytomegalovirus exposure and HLA in healthy donors. The sequenced sample consisted of PBMCs. This receptor was obtained from a woman in her thirties or forties in good health and CMV-seropositive.

The CDR3 here is CASSPGGDYNEQFF. CDR3 bases: TGTGCCAGCAGCCCAGGCGGGGATTACAATGAGCAGTTCTTC. The genes are TRBV9 and TRBJ2-1; tentative D call: TRBD2 (6 bases). This CDR3 is built from 14 residues. Germline V gene lookup returns CDR1 SGDLS and CDR2 YYNGEE. V was shortened by 4 bases and J by 4 bases, with 12 bases between the two germline ends.